The clone carrying this T cell receptor (beta chain) was seen at least ten times. Its cognate antigen is unknown. The entry originates in a study of T-cell memory formation after mild COVID-19. Via MiXCR, TCRdb re-called the 5' RACE reads, giving one row per CDR3 protein. In the table there are roughly 280,000 distinct CDR3 sequences, 8% to 9% of which are singletons. The germline V gene has CDR1 LGHDT and CDR2 YNNKEL (reference sequence). V dropped 3 bases and J dropped 3; count of bases not matched to a gene: 4. This CDR3 contains 14 residues. Overall study findings and caveats: Unconfirmed was the SARS-CoV-2 specificity of second-wave clones that peaked on day 37. From day 15 to 85, contracting clones were balanced between CD4 and CD8, whereas later expanders leaned toward CD4+.

The sequence was collected from a man aged 18 to 29 who had mild COVID-19 (a few samples of this study predate the infection). Cell type and time point are not known. V and J are TRBV3-1 and TRBJ2-5; TRBD1 agrees at 7 bases. The sample consisted of PBMCs or a T cell subset sorted from them (not recorded which). CDR3 coding DNA: TGTGCCAGCAGCCATTCCGGGACAGAAGAGACCCAGTACTTC. Translated: CASSHSGTEETQYF.